This record concerns one T cell receptor (beta chain) sequence. Trimming removed 3 bases at V and 6 bases at J, with 15 bases between. The CDR3 is made up of 15 amino acids. Germline CDR1 SGHRS, CDR2 YFSETQ. Clones were sequenced by immunoSEQ multiplex PCR, and TCRdb holds only the in-frame ones, with some missing. Of 2 million to 2.5 million clones in the sample, more than 80% are singletons; the top ten hold under 0.45%. The data originate from a study of shared clonotypes between healthy human individuals. As for the study in general: The study used three CD4 naive, three CD4 memory, two CD8 naive and one CD8 memory plate per donor.

This sequence originates from a man younger than 35 in good health. Some clones in this sample may be carry-over from other donors' samples. The rearrangement uses TRBV5-1 and TRBJ1-4; weak D call: TRBD1 (5 bases). The material sequenced was naive CD4+ T cells from PBMCs. The subset was: CD45RA+ positively selected. In DNA, the CDR3 is TGCGCCAGCAGCTATGATGGGGCAACGGATGAAAAACTGTTTTTT. As protein: CASSYDGATDEKLFF.